These 23 T cell receptor beta chains share one sample of origin, sequenced in a study of beta chain features in type 1 diabetes. Expressed TCRB transcripts were sequenced, since all the RNA that had been isolated was reverse transcribed. TCRdb keeps only in-frame clones here, not all; method: immunoSEQ multiplex PCR. The table shows hundreds of thousands of clones, with roughly 17% occurring only once. The sample was naive CD4+ T cells from blood. Receptor source: a woman aged 18-35 years in good health.

As for this clone: Other DNA sequences in the same sample also yield this CDR3. The CDR3 DNA reads as TGCGCCAGCAGGAGCTCTGGGGCCAACGTCCTGACTTTC. Amino acid sequence: CASRSSGANVLTF. The rearrangement uses TRBV5-1 and TRBJ2-6; D unresolved. The ends were cut back, 5 bases at V and 0 bases at J, with 3 bases in the middle. Germline lookup yields CDR1 SGHRS and CDR2 YFSETQ. This CDR3 has 13 amino acids.

This clone has only a few counts. V and J are TRBV5-6 and TRBJ1-5; a possible D gene is TRBD1 (5 bases). Looked up from germline, CDR1 is SGHDT and CDR2 is YYEEEE. This CDR3 comprises 16 residues. V gave up 1 base and J gave up 4 bases, with 15 bases separating them. This chain's CDR3 is CASSLRSGLFNQPQHF. CDR3 sequence (DNA): TGTGCCAGCAGCTTGAGGTCAGGGCTTTTTAATCAGCCCCAGCATTTT.

This clone has just a few counts. This chain uses TRBV10-3 with TRBJ1-3; TRBD1 might be the D (6 bases). The CDR3 runs 12 residues. The V gene's germline CDR1 is ENHRY and CDR2 SYGVKD. V lost 9 bases and J lost 0, with 6 bases in between. The CDR3 loop reads CAMTGSGNTIYF. Written as DNA, the CDR3 is TGTGCCATGACAGGCTCTGGAAACACCATATATTTT.

This clone has more than one count but fewer than ten. This chain connects TRBV25-1 to TRBJ2-7, with 7 nucleotides matching TRBD1. V was pared by 2 bases and J by 2 bases, with 6 bases of the junction left unmatched. The CDR3 runs to 15 residues. CDR1 and CDR2 (germline): MGHDK, SYGVNS. The DNA of the CDR3 is TGTGCCAGCAGTGAACTCCGGGACAGACCCTACGAGCAGTACTTC. This gives the protein CASSELRDRPYEQYF.

The chain is built from TRBV4-2 and TRBJ2-3, with D unresolved. The germline CDR1 and CDR2 sequences are LGHNA and YNFKEQ. The CDR3 has 15 residues. Trimming shortened V by 5 bases and J by 1 base, and 13 bases separated the two germline ends. The CDR3 nucleotides are TGTGCCAGCAGCTTCACGGGCCGCGGCACAGATACGCAGTATTTT. Translated: CASSFTGRGTDTQYF.

In its sample, this clone was seen a few times. V gene TRBV21-1 combines with J gene TRBJ2-6; the table's D call, TRBD2, was not checked against the DNA. TRBV21-1 is tagged as a pseudogene. The CDR3 covers 16 residues. The CDR3 protein is CASVLVGGSGANVLTF. The CDR3 DNA is TGTGCCAGCGTGCTAGTGGGGGGATCTGGGGCCAACGTCCTGACTTTC.

This clone was recorded a few times. CDR3 sequence: CASSEGANTGELFF. CDR3 nucleotides: TGCGCCAGCAGTGAAGGGGCGAACACCGGGGAGCTGTTTTTT. The V and J genes are TRBV10-1 and TRBJ2-2, with a tentative D call TRBD1 (5 bases). This CDR3 region has 14 residues. CDR1 and CDR2 from the germline V gene are WNHNN and SYGVQD (reference sequence). V lost 3 bases and J lost 0, with 5 bases in between.

This clone has more than one count but fewer than ten. The rearrangement links TRBV7-2 to TRBJ2-5; 9 bases are a match to TRBD2. Germline V gene lookup returns CDR1 SGHTA and CDR2 FQGNSA. The J segment lost 5 bases and the V segment lost 5 bases, leaving 18 bases of the junction unmatched. This CDR3 comprises 18 residues. CDR3 protein: CASSLGTSRGSIVETQYF. The CDR3 bases are TGTGCCAGCAGCCTAGGGACTAGCCGGGGAAGCATCGTGGAGACCCAGTACTTC. Full variable domain (missing parts from reference TRBV7-2 and TRBJ2-5): GAGVSQSPSNKVTEKGKDVELRCDPISGHTALYWYRQSLGQGLEFLIYFQGNSAPDKSGLPSDRFSAERTGGSVSTLTIQRTQQEDSAVYLCASSLGTSRGSIVETQYFGPGTRLLVL.

This clone was observed a handful of times. This chain uses TRBV27 with TRBJ2-6; D gene ambiguous. This CDR3 has 16 amino acids. The V and J ends lost 3 bases and 4 bases respectively, with 13 bases between them. From germline, CDR1 is MNHEY and CDR2 SMNVEV (reference sequence). The CDR3 sequence is CASSFSHRDGANVLTF. The CDR3 nucleotides are TGTGCCAGCAGTTTCTCCCACAGAGACGGGGCCAACGTCCTGACTTTC.

This clone was observed a handful of times. This chain uses TRBV15 with TRBJ2-3, with 7 nucleotides matching TRBD1. V lost 3 bases and J lost 6; bases outside the gene matches: 6. This CDR3 spans 14 amino acids. Germline V CDR1 and CDR2: LNHNV, YYDKDF (reference sequence). CDR3 nucleotide sequence: TGTGCCACCAGCAGGATAGGGGGCGAGGATACGCAGTATTTT. It specifies CATSRIGGEDTQYF.

In its sample, this clone was seen a few times. The genes are TRBV5-4 and TRBJ2-2, with TRBD1 as a possible D gene (5 bases). The length of the CDR3 is 17 residues. V was shortened by 0 bases and J by 2 bases, with 14 bases between the two germline ends. The germline V gene encodes CDR1 SGHNT and CDR2 YYREEE (reference sequence). CDR3 sequence reads: CASSLVRTGVNTGELFF. CDR3 sequence (DNA): TGTGCCAGCAGCTTGGTCCGCACAGGAGTTAACACCGGGGAGCTGTTTTTT.

V is TRBV27 and J is TRBJ1-4; D might be TRBD1 (5 bases). CDR3 length: 15 residues. The germline V gene has CDR1 MNHEY and CDR2 SMNVEV (reference sequence). Trimming cost V 5 bases and J 8 bases, with 18 bases left between them. CDR3 DNA: TGTGCCAGCAGTCTCCGATCCCTTACAGGAGAAAAACTGTTTTTT. Protein sequence: CASSLRSLTGEKLFF.

This clone was observed a handful of times. The chain employs TRBV5-1 and TRBJ2-1; the match to TRBD2 covers 13 bases. Germline lookup yields CDR1 SGHRS and CDR2 YFSETQ. The CDR3 is 15 residues long. With 6 bases clipped from V and 9 bases from J, the junction kept 9 bases outside the gene matches. This CDR3 is CASTRLAGGIGEQFF. CDR3 sequence (DNA): TGCGCCAGCACCCGACTAGCGGGAGGAATTGGTGAGCAGTTCTTC.

The genes are TRBV18 and TRBJ1-1; D ambiguous. Trimming cost V 5 bases and J 7 bases, with 17 bases left between them. CDR3 length: 14 residues. Germline V lookup: CDR1 KGHSH, CDR2 LQKENI. The CDR3 DNA is TGTGCCAGCTCATTTTCCAGCTCCCGCCTTGAAGCTTTCTTT. Protein product: CASSFSSSRLEAFF.

The V gene is TRBV18, the J gene TRBJ2-7; 7 bases map to TRBD2. Trimming cost V 4 bases and J 1 base; bases outside gene matches: 7. There are 15 residues in the CDR3. CDR1 KGHSH and CDR2 LQKENI come from the germline V gene. CDR3 DNA sequence: TGTGCCAGCTCACTAGAAAGCGGGAAGTCCTACGAGCAGTACTTC. This sequence encodes CASSLESGKSYEQYF. The entire variable domain, with the rest obtained from reference TRBV18 and TRBJ2-7, is as follows: NAGVMQNPRHLVRRRGQEARLRCSPMKGHSHVYWYRQLPEEGLKFMVYLQKENIIDESGMPKERFSAEFPKEGPSILRIQQVVRGDSAAYFCASSLESGKSYEQYFGPGTRLTVT.

This clone was observed a few times. The rearrangement uses TRBV7-2 and TRBJ1-2; TRBD1 is a possible D gene (5 bases). CDR1 is SGHTA and CDR2 is FQGNSA in the germline V gene. This CDR3 region has 12 residues. V dropped 6 bases and J dropped 7 bases, with 12 bases sitting between them. The CDR3 nucleotides read TGTGCCAGCAGGCCGTCCGGGGGTGGCTACACCTTC. As protein: CASRPSGGGYTF.

This clone showed up just a few times. In nucleotides, the CDR3 is TGTGCCAGCAGTTTTCTAGGGGCTGGTATTCAGCCCCAGCATTTT. It encodes CASSFLGAGIQPQHF. This chain uses TRBV28 with TRBJ1-5; perhaps TRBD1 as D (5 bases). Germline values: CDR1 MDHEN, CDR2 SYDVKM. The CDR3 consists of 15 residues. V lost 3 bases and J lost 6, with 15 bases in between.

This sequence joins TRBV7-8 and TRBJ1-5, with D possibly being TRBD1 (5 bases). V lost 3 bases and J lost 2, with 11 bases in between. Per germline, CDR1 SGHVS and CDR2 FQNEAQ. This CDR3 comprises 15 residues. The CDR3 protein is CASSFSGIRNQPQHF. The DNA of the CDR3 is TGTGCCAGCAGCTTCTCAGGGATCCGCAATCAGCCCCAGCATTTT.

This chain connects TRBV7-2 to TRBJ2-1, with 8 bases fitting TRBD2. CDR1 SGHTA and CDR2 FQGNSA come from the germline V gene. The CDR3 loop spans 15 amino acids. V lost 4 bases and J lost 4; bases outside the gene matches: 6. The CDR3 DNA reads as TGTGCCAGCAGCTCACTCGGGACTAGATACAATGAGCAGTTCTTC. Translating it yields CASSSLGTRYNEQFF.

This clone was seen more than once but under ten times. The rearrangement joins TRBV7-2 to TRBJ2-1, with 8 bases that match TRBD2. This CDR3 spans 16 amino acids. Germline V lookup: CDR1 SGHTA, CDR2 FQGNSA. The J segment lost 8 bases and the V segment lost 3 bases, leaving 12 bases of the junction unmatched. CDR3 sequence (DNA): TGTGCCAGCAGCTTCACTAGCGGAAGAAACTGGGATGAGCAGTTCTTC. Its protein is CASSFTSGRNWDEQFF.

J is TRBJ2-5 and V is TRBV18; no definite D call. The CDR3 totals 17 residues. The V gene's germline CDR1 is KGHSH and CDR2 LQKENI. Trimming stripped 0 bases from V and 0 bases from J, with 14 bases between. CDR3 sequence (DNA): TGTGCCAGCTCACCACCCGCCAGCCAGTCGTACCAAGAGACCCAGTACTTC. Protein product: CASSPPASQSYQETQYF.

This clone has more than one count but fewer than ten. The chain uses TRBV10-3 and TRBJ2-7; 9 bases fit TRBD1. The junction had 6 bases not matched to a gene; V was cut back by 9 bases and J by 0 bases. The CDR3 spans 14 residues. The V gene's germline CDR1 is ENHRY and CDR2 SYGVKD. The CDR3 loop reads CAMAGTGSSYEQYF. The CDR3 nucleotides read TGTGCCATGGCCGGGACAGGGAGCTCCTACGAGCAGTACTTC.

This clone came up a few times. This rearrangement joins TRBV13 to TRBJ2-2, with TRBD2 matching 14 bases. The CDR3 spans 17 residues. Germline V gene sequence: CDR1 PRHDT, CDR2 FYEKMQ (reference sequence). V was clipped by 5 bases and J by 6 bases; unmatched bases: 8. This CDR3 reads CASSPPGLAGVAGELFF. For the CDR3, the DNA is TGTGCCAGCAGCCCACCGGGACTAGCGGGAGTGGCCGGGGAGCTGTTTTTT.